The clone carrying this T cell receptor beta chain was counted between two and nine times. Its antigen is undetermined. The data are from a study of beta chain features in type 1 diabetes. Findings and caveats of the study: PCR may have favored shorter templates equally in patients and controls. Researchers report that Type 1 diabetes patients had moderately but significantly shorter TCRB CDR3s across all four CD4+ subsets. When VDJ junctions were examined, type 1 diabetes patients showed fewer insertions and more deletions.

One heparinised blood draw, averaging about 100 mL, came from each donor. All of the sorted populations showed purity greater than 95%. The isolated RNA, all of it, was reverse transcribed, so expressed TCRB transcripts were what got sequenced. Some clones are missing from TCRdb's copy, which holds only in-frame ones; the method was immunoSEQ multiplex PCR. The data show more than 300,000 clones, with over 9.5% seen just once and around 0.0099% held by the top ten. The clonotype was recovered from a woman aged 18 to 35 with type 1 diabetes. The sample was naive CD4+ T cells from blood.

CDR3 bases: TGTGCCAGCTCCCCGGCGGTGGAGAACTATGGCTACACCTTC. Residues: CASSPAVENYGYTF. The gene calls are TRBV18 and TRBJ1-2; the D is unclear. Trimming removed 6 bases at V and 2 bases at J, with 13 bases between. This CDR3 has 14 residues. The germline V gene encodes CDR1 KGHSH and CDR2 LQKENI.